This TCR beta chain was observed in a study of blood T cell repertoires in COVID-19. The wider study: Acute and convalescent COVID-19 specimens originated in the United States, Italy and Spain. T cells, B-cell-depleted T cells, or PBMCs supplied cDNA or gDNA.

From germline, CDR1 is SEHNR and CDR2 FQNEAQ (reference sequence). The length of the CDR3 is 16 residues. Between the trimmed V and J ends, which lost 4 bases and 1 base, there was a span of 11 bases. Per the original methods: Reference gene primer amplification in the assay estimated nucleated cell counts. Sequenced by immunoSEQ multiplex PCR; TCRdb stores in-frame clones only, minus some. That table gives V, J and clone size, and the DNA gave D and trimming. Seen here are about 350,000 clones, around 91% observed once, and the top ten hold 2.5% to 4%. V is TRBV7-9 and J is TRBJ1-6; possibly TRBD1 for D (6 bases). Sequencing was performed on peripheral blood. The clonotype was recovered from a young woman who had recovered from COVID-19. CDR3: CASSYRARSYNSPLHF. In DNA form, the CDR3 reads TGTGCCAGCAGCTACAGGGCACGGTCCTATAATTCACCCCTCCACTTT.